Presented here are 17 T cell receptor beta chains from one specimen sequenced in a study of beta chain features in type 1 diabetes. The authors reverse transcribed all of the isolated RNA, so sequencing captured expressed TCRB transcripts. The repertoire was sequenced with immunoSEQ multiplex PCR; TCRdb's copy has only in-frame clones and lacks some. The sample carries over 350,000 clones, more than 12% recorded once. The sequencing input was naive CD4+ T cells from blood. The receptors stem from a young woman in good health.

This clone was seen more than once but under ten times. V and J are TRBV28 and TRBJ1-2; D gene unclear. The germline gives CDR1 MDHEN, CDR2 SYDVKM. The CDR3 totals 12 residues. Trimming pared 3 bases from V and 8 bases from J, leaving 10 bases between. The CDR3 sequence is CASSFDGQGYTF. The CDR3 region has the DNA TGTGCCAGCAGTTTTGATGGCCAAGGCTACACCTTC.

The CDR3, as DNA: TGTGCCAGCAGTCAAGACAGGAGCTCCTACAATGAGCAGTTCTTC. Translated: CASSQDRSSYNEQFF. The gene calls are TRBV6-5 and TRBJ2-1; a weak D match, TRBD1 (6 bases). The V end lost 5 bases, the J end lost 0 bases, and 11 bases lay between the germline ends. CDR3 size: 15 residues. Germline V CDR1 and CDR2: MNHEY, SVGAGI.

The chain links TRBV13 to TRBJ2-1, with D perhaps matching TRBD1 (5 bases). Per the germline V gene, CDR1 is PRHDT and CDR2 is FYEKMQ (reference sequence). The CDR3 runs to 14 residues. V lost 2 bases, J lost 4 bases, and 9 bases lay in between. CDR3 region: CASSLRGAYNEQFF. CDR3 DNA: TGTGCCAGCAGCTTAAGGGGCGCATACAATGAGCAGTTCTTC.

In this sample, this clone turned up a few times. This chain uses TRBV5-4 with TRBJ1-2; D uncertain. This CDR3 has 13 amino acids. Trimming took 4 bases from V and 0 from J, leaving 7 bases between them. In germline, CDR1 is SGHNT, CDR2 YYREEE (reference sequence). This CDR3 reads CASSPEPNYGYTF. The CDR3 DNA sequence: TGTGCCAGCAGCCCTGAGCCTAACTATGGCTACACCTTC.

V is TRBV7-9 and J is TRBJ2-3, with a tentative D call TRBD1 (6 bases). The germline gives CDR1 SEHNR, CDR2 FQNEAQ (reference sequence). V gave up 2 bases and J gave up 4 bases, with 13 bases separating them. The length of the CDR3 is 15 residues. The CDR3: CASSLNREFPDTQYF. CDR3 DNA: TGTGCCAGCAGCTTAAACAGGGAGTTCCCAGATACGCAGTATTTT.

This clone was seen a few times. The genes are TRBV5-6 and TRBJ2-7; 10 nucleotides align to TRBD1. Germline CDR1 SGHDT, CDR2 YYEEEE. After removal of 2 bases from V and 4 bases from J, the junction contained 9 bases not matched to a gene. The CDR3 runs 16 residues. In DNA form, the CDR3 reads TGTGCCAGCAGCTTCGCACCGACAGGGGGCTGGTACGAGCAGTACTTC. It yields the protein CASSFAPTGGWYEQYF.

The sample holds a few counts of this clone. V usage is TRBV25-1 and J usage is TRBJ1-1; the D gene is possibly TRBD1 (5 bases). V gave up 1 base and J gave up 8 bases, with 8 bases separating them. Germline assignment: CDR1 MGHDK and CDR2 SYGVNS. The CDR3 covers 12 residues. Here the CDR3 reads CASSEWGREAFF. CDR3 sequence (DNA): TGTGCCAGCAGTGAATGGGGCAGGGAAGCTTTCTTT.

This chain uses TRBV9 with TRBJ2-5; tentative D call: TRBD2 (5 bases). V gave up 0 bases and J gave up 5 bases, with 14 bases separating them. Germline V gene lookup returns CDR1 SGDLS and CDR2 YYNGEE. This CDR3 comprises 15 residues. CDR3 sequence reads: CASSVGPEGAETQYF. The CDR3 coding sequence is TGTGCCAGCAGCGTAGGCCCCGAGGGTGCGGAGACCCAGTACTTC.

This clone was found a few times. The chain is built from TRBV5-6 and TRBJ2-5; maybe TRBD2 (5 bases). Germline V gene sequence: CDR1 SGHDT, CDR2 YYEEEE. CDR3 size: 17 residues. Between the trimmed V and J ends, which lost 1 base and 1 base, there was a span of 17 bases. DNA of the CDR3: TGTGCCAGCAGCTTGTCTCCTCAGCGGACCCTCCAAGAGACCCAGTACTTC. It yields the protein CASSLSPQRTLQETQYF. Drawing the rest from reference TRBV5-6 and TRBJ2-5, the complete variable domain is DAGVTQSPTHLIKTRGQQVTLRCSPKSGHDTVSWYQQALGQGPQFIFQYYEEEERQRGNFPDRFSGHQFPNYSSELNVNALLLGDSALYLCASSLSPQRTLQETQYFGPGTRLLVL.

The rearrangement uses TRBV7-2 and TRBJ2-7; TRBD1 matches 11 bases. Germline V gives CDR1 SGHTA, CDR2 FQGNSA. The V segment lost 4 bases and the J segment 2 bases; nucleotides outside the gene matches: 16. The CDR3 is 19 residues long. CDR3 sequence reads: CASSSMAPGQGVDTYEQYF. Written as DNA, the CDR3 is TGTGCCAGCAGCTCAATGGCCCCGGGACAGGGGGTAGATACCTACGAGCAGTACTTC. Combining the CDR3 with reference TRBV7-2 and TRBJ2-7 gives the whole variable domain GAGVSQSPSNKVTEKGKDVELRCDPISGHTALYWYRQSLGQGLEFLIYFQGNSAPDKSGLPSDRFSAERTGGSVSTLTIQRTQQEDSAVYLCASSSMAPGQGVDTYEQYFGPGTRLTVT.

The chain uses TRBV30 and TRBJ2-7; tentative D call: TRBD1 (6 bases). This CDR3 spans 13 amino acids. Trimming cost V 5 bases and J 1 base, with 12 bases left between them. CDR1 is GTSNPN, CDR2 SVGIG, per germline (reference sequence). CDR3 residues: CAWAHRVSYEQYF. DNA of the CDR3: TGTGCCTGGGCCCACAGGGTATCCTACGAGCAGTACTTC. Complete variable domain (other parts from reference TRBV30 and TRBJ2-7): SQTIHQWPATLVQPVGSPLSLECTVEGTSNPNLYWYRQAAGRGLQLLFYSVGIGQISSEVPQNLSASRPQDRQFILSSKKLLLSDSGFYLCAWAHRVSYEQYFGPGTRLTVT.

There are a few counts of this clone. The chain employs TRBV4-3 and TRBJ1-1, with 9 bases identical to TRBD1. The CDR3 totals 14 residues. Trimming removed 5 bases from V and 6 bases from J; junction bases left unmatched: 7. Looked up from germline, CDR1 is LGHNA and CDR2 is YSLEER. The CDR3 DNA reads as TGCGCCAGCAGCACCGGACAGGGGCGGGCTGAAGCTTTCTTT. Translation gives CASSTGQGRAEAFF.

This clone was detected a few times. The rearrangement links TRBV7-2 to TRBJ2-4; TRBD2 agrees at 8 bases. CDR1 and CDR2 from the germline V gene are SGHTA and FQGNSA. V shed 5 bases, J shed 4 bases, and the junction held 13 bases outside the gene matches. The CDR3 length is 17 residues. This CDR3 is CASSPAGGLVMKNIQYF. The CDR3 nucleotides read TGTGCCAGCAGCCCGGCGGGGGGACTCGTCATGAAAAACATTCAGTACTTC.

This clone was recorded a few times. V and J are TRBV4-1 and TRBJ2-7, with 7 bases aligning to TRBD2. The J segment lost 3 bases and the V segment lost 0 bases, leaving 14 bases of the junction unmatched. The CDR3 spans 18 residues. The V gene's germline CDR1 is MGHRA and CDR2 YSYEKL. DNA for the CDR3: TGCGCCAGCAGCCAAGATGGGCCCCCGGGACTAACCCACTACGAGCAGTACTTC. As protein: CASSQDGPPGLTHYEQYF.

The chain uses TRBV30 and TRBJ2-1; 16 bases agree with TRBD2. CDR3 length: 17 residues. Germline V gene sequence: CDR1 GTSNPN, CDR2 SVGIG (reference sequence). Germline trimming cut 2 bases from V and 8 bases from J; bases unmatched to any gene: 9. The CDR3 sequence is CAWSLPGLAGGLDEQFF. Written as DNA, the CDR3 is TGTGCCTGGAGTTTACCGGGACTAGCGGGAGGGTTGGATGAGCAGTTCTTC.

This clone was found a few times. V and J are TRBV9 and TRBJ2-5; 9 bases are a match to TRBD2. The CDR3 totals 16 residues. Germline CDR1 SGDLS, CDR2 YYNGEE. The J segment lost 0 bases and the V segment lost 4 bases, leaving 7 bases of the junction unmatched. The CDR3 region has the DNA TGTGCCAGCAGCCCTAGCGGGACGGGGTACCAAGAGACCCAGTACTTC. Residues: CASSPSGTGYQETQYF.

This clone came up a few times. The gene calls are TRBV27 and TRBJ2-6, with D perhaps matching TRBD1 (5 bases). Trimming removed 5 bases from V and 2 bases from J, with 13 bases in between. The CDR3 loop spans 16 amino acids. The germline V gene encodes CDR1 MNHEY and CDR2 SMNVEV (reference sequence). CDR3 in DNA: TGTGCCAGCAGTCCCAATCCAGGGACTGGGGCCAACGTCCTGACTTTC. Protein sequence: CASSPNPGTGANVLTF.